This TCR beta chain was sequenced for a study of T cell changes during pregnancy in multiple sclerosis. In germline, CDR1 is LNHDA, CDR2 SQIVND (reference sequence). V was cut by 5 bases and J by 4 bases, with 11 bases left in between. The CDR3 is made up of 13 amino acids. This clone was seen a few times. The table came from immunoSEQ multiplex PCR; TCRdb's copy has only in-frame clones and leaves some out. The sample lists around 95,000 clones, 92% occurring once. The receptor was isolated from a female donor in good health, enrolled as a control in a pregnancy study. The V gene is TRBV19, the J gene TRBJ1-1; no reliable D call. Source: peripheral blood, taken after pregnancy. The CDR3 spells CASSLGRGTEAFF. In nucleotides, the CDR3 is TGTGCCAGTAGTCTAGGCCGGGGCACTGAAGCTTTCTTT. Full variable domain (rest looked up from reference TRBV19 and TRBJ1-1): DGGITQSPKYLFRKEGQNVTLSCEQNLNHDAMYWYRQDPGQGLRLIYYSQIVNDFQKGDIAEGYSVSREKKESFPLTVTSAQKNPTAFYLCASSLGRGTEAFFGQGTRLTVV.